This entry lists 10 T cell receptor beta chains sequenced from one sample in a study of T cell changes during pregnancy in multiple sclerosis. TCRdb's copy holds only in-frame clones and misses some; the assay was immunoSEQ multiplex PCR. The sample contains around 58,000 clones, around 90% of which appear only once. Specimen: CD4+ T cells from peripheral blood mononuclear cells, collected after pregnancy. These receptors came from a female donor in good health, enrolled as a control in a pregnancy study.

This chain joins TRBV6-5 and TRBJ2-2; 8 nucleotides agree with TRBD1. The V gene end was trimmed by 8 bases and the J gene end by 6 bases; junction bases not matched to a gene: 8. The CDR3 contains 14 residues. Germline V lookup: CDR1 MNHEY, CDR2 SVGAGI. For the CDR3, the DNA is TGTGCCAGCCGTGGACAGGGACTTGCCGGGGAGCTGTTTTTT. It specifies CASRGQGLAGELFF.

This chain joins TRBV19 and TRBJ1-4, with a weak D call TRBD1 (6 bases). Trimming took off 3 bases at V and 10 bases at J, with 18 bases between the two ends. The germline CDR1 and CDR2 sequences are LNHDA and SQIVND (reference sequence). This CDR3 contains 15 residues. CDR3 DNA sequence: TGTGCCAGTAGTATTTATCTGGACAGCTCAGGAAAACTGTTTTTT. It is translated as CASSIYLDSSGKLFF.

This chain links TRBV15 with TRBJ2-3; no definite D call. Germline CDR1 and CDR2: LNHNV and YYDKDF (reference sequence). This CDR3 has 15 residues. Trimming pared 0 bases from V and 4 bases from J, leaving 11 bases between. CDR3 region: CATSRDLARADTQYF. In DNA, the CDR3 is TGTGCCACCAGCAGAGATTTAGCCAGAGCAGATACGCAGTATTTT.

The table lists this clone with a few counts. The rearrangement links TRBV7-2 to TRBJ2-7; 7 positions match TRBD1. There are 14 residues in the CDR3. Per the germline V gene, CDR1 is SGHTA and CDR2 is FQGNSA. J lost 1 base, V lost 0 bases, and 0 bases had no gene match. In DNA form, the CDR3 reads TGTGCCAGCAGCTTAGCGGGACAGTCCTACGAGCAGTACTTC. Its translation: CASSLAGQSYEQYF.

The CDR3 spells CATSRRGRGRQETQYF. As DNA, the CDR3 is TGTGCCACCAGCAGACGGGGCAGGGGAAGGCAAGAGACCCAGTACTTC. The V and J genes are TRBV15 and TRBJ2-5; D is perhaps TRBD1 (6 bases). CDR3 size: 16 residues. Trimming cost V 2 bases and J 2 bases, with 15 bases left between them. Germline assignment: CDR1 LNHNV and CDR2 YYDKDF (reference sequence).

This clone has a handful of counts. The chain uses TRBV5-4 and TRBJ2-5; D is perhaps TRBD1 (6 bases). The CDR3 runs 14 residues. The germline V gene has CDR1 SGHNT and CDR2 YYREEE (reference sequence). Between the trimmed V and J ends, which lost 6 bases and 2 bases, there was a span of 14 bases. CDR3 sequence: CASKLGQQQETQYF. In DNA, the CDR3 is TGTGCCAGCAAGTTAGGACAGCAACAAGAGACCCAGTACTTC.

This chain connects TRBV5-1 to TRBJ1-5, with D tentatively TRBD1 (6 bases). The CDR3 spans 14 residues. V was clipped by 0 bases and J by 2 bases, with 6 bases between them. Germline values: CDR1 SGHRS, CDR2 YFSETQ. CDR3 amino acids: CASSLEGGNQPQHF. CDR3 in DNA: TGCGCCAGCAGCTTGGAGGGGGGCAATCAGCCCCAGCATTTT.

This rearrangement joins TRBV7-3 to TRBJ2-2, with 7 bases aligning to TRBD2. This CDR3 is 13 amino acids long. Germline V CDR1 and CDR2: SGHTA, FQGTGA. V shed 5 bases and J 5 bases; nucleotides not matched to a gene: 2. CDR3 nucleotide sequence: TGTGCCAGCAGCCGGGGGGTAACCGGGGAGCTGTTTTTT. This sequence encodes CASSRGVTGELFF. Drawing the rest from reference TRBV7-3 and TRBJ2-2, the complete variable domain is GAGVSQTPSNKVTEKGKYVELRCDPISGHTALYWYRQSLGQGPEFLIYFQGTGAADDSGLPNDRFFAVRPEGSVSTLKIQRTERGDSAVYLCASSRGVTGELFFGEGSRLTVL.

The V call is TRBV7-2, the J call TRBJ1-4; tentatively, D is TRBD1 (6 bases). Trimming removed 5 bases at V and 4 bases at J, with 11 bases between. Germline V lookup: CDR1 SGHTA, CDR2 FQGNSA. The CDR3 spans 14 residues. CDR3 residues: CASSRTVLNEKLFF. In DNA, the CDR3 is TGTGCCAGCAGCCGGACAGTCCTTAATGAAAAACTGTTTTTT. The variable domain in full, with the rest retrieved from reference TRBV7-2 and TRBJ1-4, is GAGVSQSPSNKVTEKGKDVELRCDPISGHTALYWYRQSLGQGLEFLIYFQGNSAPDKSGLPSDRFSAERTGGSVSTLTIQRTQQEDSAVYLCASSRTVLNEKLFFGSGTQLSVL.

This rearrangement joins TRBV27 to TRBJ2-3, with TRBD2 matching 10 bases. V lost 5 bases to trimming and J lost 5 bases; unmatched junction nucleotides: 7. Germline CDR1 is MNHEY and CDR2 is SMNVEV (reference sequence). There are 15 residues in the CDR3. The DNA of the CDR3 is TGTGCCAGCAGTCCTAGCGGGGGTCGGGGAGATACGCAGTATTTT. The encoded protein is CASSPSGGRGDTQYF.